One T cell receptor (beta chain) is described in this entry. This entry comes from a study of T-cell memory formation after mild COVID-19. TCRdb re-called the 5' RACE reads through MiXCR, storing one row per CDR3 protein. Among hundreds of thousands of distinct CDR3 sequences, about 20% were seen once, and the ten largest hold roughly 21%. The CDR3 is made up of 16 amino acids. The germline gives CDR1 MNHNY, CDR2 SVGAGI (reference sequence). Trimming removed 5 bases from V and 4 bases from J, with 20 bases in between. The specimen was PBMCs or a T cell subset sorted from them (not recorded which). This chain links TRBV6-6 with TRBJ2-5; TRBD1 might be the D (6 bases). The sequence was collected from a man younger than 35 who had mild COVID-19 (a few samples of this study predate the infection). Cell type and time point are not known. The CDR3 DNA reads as TGTGCCAGCAGTCCCTTGGGACACCAGGTGGGAGAGACCCAGTACTTC. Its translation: CASSPLGHQVGETQYF.